This T cell receptor beta chain came from a study of cytomegalovirus exposure and HLA in healthy donors. General observations from the study: High specificity and sensitivity for cytomegalovirus status were reported for the classifier. In a later analysis, V- and J-gene trimming of beta chains associated with a DCLRE1C missense variant, replicated independently. Common viral pathogens were later found to be apparently linked to several of the most significant clusters.

Germline CDR1 is SGDLS and CDR2 is YYNGEE. The ends lost 5 bases at V and 6 bases at J; junction bases unmatched: 4. The CDR3 extends over 14 amino acids. Points on this clone: Its antigen is currently unknown.

13 Jbeta primers and 60 Vbeta primers were used for the PCR. The table came from immunoSEQ multiplex PCR; TCRdb's copy has only in-frame clones and leaves some out. The table records some 130,000 clones, approximately 85% of them present only once. The J gene is TRBJ2-2, the V gene TRBV9; 10 bases are shared with TRBD1. Sequencing was carried out using PBMCs. The TCR comes from a boy under 18 in good health and CMV-seronegative. CDR3 coding DNA: TGTGCCAGCAGGAGGACAGGGGGGCCCGGGGAGCTGTTTTTT. It encodes CASRRTGGPGELFF.